This T cell receptor (beta chain) was recorded in a study of blood T cell repertoires in COVID-19 (dated by TCRdb to 2018 to 2021). Regarding the study in general: The collaborator samples originated in the United States, Italy and Spain and spanned the acute and convalescent phases of COVID-19. The prospective study material was composed of cDNA or gDNA derived from T cells, B-cell-depleted T cells, or PBMCs. Subjects who had been exposed to COVID-19, were actively infected with it, or had recovered from it provided the deeply sampled blood TCRbeta repertoires that made up the dataset. The repertoires were released in a freely available public database meant as a resource for research on the immune response to SARS-CoV-2. The samples were drawn from the first 160 participants of the ongoing ImmuneRACE study and from under 1,500 subjects provided by 6 global collaborators. The sample metadata nearly always contained a de-identified subject ID, COVID-19 status, age in years and sex. Where available, HLA class I and class II types were obtained from metadata supplied by the sample provider rather than from assay-based typing. Study-level results and caveats: How much clinical and demographic metadata was included differed by source and by participant, and the metadata was provided uncurated.

This clone was seen more than once but under ten times. Its specific antigen is unknown. One base away there is no much larger clone; base qualities are not given. Including the terminal cysteine and phenylalanine, the CDR3 comprises 16 residues. The retained sequence is limited to the CDR3, 48 bases, with the frame set at the first base. V loses 0 bases of germline sequence and J loses 5 bases, and the interval between the two ends is 14 bases. Reading the germline V gene (reference sequence) gives CDR1 LGHDT and CDR2 YNNKEL. Each collaborating institution followed its own protocols to collect whole blood in K2EDTA tubes. For TCRbeta analysis, collaborators shipped samples in one of three forms: frozen whole blood, isolated PBMCs, or DNA extracted from either of those sample types. TCRbeta CDR3 regions were amplified from genomic DNA using the immunoSEQ Assay, a bias-controlled multiplex PCR. The authors' analysis ran thus. The number of nucleated cells in each sample was estimated from the amplification of reference gene primers within the assay. Sequence reads were collapsed and filtered to measure the absolute abundance of every unique TCRbeta CDR3 rearrangement. For each sample, productive Simpson clonality was calculated as the square root of Simpson's diversity index over productive rearrangements. In its TCRdb copy, this immuneACCESS table keeps in-frame sequences only and misses some clones. Where compared with another copy, unresolved V genes explain less than half of these, and the others have no known cause. The V and J calls and clone size come from that table; D and trimming were worked out from the DNA. The sample data list around 160,000 clones, and approximately 86% of these were observed just once. About 0.98% of the sample comes from the top ten.

Material for sequencing was peripheral blood. The clonotype was recovered from a man in his late teens or twenties with acute or convalescent COVID-19. The chain links TRBV3-1 (or the pseudogene TRBV3-2) with TRBJ2-1; possibly the D gene is TRBD1, per 5 matching bases. The CDR3 corresponds to CASSQDRGLFHNEQFF. The DNA sequence reads TGTGCCAGCAGCCAAGATAGGGGCTTATTCCACAATGAGCAGTTCTTC.